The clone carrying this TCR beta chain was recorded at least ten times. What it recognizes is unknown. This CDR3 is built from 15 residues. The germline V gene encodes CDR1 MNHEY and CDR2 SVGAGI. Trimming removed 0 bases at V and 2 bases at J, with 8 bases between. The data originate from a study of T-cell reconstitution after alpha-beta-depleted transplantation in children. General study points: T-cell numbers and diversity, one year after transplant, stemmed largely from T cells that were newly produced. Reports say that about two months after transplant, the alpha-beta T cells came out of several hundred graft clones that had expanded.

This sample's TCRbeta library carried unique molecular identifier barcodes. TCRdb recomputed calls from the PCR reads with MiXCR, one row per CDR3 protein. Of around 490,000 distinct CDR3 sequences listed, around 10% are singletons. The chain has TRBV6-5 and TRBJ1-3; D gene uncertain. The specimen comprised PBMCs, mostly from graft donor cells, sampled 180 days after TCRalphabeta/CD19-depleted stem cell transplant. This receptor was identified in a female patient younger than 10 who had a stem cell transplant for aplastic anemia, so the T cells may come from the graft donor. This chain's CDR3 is CASSYSEKTGNTIYF. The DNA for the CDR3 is TGTGCCAGCAGTTACTCGGAGAAGACTGGAAACACCATATATTTT.